These 2 T cell receptor beta chains came from one sample sequenced in a study of T cell repertoires in cytomegalovirus infection (dated by TCRdb to 2018 to 2020). TCRdb records Illumina HiSeq 1500 as the sequencer. TCRdb passed the public sequencing reads through fastp at Q25 and MiXCR, retaining productive beta sequences. Rows with a matching CDR3 protein are joined into one entry that keeps the most common DNA and genes. For this sample there are 480,000 or so distinct CDR3 sequences; about 11% appear just once. Of the sample, 10% is held by the ten largest clones. Sample: PBMCs. These receptors were obtained from a human donor in good health (CMV status not recorded). Some clones in this sample may be carry-over from other donors' samples.

The chain links TRBV20-1 to TRBJ2-7; maybe TRBD1 (6 bases). V gave up 3 bases and J gave up 3 bases, with 9 bases separating them. The CDR3 spans 12 residues. Germline-derived CDR1 and CDR2 are DFQATT and SNEGSKA (reference sequence). The CDR3 DNA reads TGCAGTGCTAGGCACAGGGACTACGAGCAGTACTTC. Its translation is CSARHRDYEQYF.

The sample holds many counts of this clonotype. The rearrangement uses TRBV11-1 and TRBJ2-7; tentative D call: TRBD1 (8 bases). Germline values: CDR1 SGHAT, CDR2 FQDESV (reference sequence). The ends were cut back, 4 bases at V and 5 bases at J, with 18 bases in the middle. The CDR3 consists of 15 residues. The CDR3 loop is CASSSNTGGGDEQYF. DNA of the CDR3: TGTGCCAGCAGCTCAAACACAGGGGGGGGAGACGAGCAGTACTTC. The variable domain in full, completed from reference TRBV11-1 and TRBJ2-7, reads EAEVAQSPRYKITEKSQAVAFWCDPISGHATLYWYRQILGQGPELLVQFQDESVVDDSQLPKDRFSAERLKGVDSTLKIQPAELGDSAMYLCASSSNTGGGDEQYFGPGTRLTVT.